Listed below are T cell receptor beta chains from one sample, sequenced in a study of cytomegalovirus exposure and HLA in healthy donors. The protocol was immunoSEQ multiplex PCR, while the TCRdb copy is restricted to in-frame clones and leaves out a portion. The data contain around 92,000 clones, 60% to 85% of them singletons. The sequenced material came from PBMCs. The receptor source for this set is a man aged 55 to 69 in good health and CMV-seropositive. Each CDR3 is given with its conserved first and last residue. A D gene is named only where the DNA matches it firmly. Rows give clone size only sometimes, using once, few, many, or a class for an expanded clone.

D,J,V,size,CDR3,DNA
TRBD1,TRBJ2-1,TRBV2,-,CASRDRTYNEQFF,TGTGCCAGCCGGGACAGAACCTACAATGAGCAGTTCTTC
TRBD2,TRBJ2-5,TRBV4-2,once,CASSQDSLAGEETQYF,TGTGCCAGCAGCCAAGACTCGTTAGCGGGGGAGGAGACCCAGTACTTC
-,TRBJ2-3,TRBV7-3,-,CASSLGGPDTQYF,TGTGCCAGCAGCTTAGGGGGCCCAGATACGCAGTATTTT
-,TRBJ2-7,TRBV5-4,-,CASRLAGLNYEQYF,TGTGCCAGCAGACTGGCAGGACTCAACTACGAGCAGTACTTC
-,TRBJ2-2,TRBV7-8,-,CASSLVRTRGTGELFF,TGTGCCAGCAGCTTAGTGCGGACCCGGGGGACCGGGGAGCTGTTTTTT
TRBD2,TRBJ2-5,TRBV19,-,CASSTGGNDETQYF,TGTGCCAGTAGTACGGGGGGGAATGACGAGACCCAGTACTTC
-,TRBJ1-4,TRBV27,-,CASSPRVPATNEKLFF,TGTGCCAGCAGTCCACGAGTCCCCGCAACTAATGAAAAACTGTTTTTT
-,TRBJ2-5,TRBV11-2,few,CASSLVGGAGEQYF,TGTGCCAGCAGCTTAGTGGGGGGCGCGGGGGAGCAGTACTTC
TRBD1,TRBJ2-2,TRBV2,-,CASYPWTGGSTGELFF,TGTGCCAGCTATCCTTGGACAGGGGGGAGTACCGGGGAGCTGTTTTTT
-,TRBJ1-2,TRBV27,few,CASSLNGNYGYTF,TGTGCCAGCAGTTTGAACGGTAACTATGGCTACACCTTC
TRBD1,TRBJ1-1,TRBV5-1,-,CASSLGTANTEAFF,TGCGCCAGCAGCCTCGGGACAGCGAACACTGAAGCTTTCTTT
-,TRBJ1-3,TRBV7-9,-,CASSFGIFIYF,TGTGCCAGCAGCTTCGGGATCTTCATATATTTT
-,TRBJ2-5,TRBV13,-,CASSSLTAGETQYF,TGTGCCAGCAGCTCCTTAACGGCAGGGGAGACCCAGTACTTC
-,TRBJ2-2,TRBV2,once,CASSEGPPTGELFF,TGTGCCAGCAGTGAAGGGCCTCCTACCGGGGAGCTGTTTTTT